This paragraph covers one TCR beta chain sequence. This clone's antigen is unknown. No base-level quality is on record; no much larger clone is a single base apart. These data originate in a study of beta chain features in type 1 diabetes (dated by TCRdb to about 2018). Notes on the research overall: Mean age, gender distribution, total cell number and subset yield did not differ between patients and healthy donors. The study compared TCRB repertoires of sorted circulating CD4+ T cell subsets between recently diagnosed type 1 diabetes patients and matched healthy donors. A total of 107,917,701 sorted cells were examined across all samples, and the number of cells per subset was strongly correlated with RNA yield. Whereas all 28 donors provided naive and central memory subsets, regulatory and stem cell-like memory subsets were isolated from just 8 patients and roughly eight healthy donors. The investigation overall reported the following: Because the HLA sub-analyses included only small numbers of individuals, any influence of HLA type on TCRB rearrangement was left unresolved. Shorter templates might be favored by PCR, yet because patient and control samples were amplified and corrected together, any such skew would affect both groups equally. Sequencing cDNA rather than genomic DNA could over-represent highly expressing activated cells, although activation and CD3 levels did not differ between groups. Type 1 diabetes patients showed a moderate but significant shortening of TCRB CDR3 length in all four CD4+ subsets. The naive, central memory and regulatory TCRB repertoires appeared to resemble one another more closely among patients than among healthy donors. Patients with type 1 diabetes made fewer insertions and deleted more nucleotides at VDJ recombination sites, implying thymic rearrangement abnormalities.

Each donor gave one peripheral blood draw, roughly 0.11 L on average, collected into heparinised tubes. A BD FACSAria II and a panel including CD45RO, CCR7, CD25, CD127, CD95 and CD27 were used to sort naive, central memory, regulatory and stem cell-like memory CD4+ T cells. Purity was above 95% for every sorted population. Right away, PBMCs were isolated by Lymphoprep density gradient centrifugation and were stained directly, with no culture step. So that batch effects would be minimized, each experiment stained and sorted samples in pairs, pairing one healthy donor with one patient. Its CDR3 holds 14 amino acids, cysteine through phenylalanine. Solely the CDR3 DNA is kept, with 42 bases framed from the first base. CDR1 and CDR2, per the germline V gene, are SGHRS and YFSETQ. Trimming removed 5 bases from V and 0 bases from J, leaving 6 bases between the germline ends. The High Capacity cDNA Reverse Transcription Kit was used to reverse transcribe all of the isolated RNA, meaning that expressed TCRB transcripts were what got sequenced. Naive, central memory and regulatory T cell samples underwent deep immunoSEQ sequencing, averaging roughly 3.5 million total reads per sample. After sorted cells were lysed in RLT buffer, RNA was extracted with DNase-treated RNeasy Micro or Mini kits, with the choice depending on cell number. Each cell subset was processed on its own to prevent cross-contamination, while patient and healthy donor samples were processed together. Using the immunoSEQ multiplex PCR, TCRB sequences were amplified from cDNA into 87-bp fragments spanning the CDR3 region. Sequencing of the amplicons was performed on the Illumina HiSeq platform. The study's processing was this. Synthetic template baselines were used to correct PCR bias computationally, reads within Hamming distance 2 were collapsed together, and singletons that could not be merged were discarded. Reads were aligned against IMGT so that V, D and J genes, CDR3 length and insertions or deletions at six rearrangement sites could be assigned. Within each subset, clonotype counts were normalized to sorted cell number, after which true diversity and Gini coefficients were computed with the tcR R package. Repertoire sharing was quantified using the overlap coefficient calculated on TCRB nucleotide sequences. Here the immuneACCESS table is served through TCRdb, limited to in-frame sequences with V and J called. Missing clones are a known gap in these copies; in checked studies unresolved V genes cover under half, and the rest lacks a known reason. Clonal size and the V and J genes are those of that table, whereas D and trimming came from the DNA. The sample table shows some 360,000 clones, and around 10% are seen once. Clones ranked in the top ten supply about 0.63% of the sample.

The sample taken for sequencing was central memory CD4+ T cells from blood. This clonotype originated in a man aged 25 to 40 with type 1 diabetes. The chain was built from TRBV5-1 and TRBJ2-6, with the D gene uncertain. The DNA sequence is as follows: TGCGCCAGCAGTGAGGCCTCTGGGGCCAACGTCCTGACTTTC. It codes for CASSEASGANVLTF.